This T cell receptor (beta chain) comes out of a study of T cells in tumors after PD-1 blockade (dated by TCRdb to between 2018 and 2021). For the study in its entirety: Patients with prior checkpoint blockade, systemic immunosuppressant use, or recent radiotherapy or other anti-cancer therapy within 4 weeks were excluded. Pembrolizumab 200 mg every 3 weeks or cemiplimab 350 mg every 2 weeks was administered to patients. Some patients also continued taking vismodegib 150 mg daily during anti-PD-1 treatment. Peripheral blood samples averaged approximately 110,000 TCR templates (range roughly 24,679-270,000) and 35,000 to 40,000 unique clonotypes. The study performed paired single-cell RNA and TCR sequencing on site-matched tumors from BCC or SCC patients before and after anti-PD-1 therapy. To compare blood and tumor clonotypes, bulk TCR sequencing was performed on nine to eleven peripheral blood samples from a handful of patients. Clinical response was assessed using RECIST version 1.1.

At the junction V is shortened by 2 bases and J by 3 bases, with 14 bases in between. CDR1 is given as GTSNPN and CDR2 as SVGIG, both from the germline V gene (reference sequence). The CDR3 starts with the cysteine, ends with the phenylalanine, and has 14 residues. Only the CDR3 DNA stays, 42 bases, in frame from base 1. Deep TCRbeta sequencing was performed with the immunoSEQ platform. For the original study's pipeline: Only productive rearrangements were exported from the immunoSEQ Analyzer for further analysis. T cell phenotypes were assigned to bulk TCRbeta clonotypes by matching the clonotypes to single-cell RNA+TCR-seq clones with the same TCRbeta sequence. Clone enrichment in tumor was computed as tumor frequency divided by PBMC frequency from bulk TCR sequencing. GLIPH was used to sort TCRs into specificity groups, which are clusters of distinct TCRs that likely recognize common antigens through shared CDR3 motifs. The table was pulled from immuneACCESS by TCRdb, which kept in-frame rearrangements only. Such tables lose some clones; where checked, under half of the loss comes from unresolved V genes, and the rest has no known cause. V and J calls and clone size are given by that table; D and trimming were obtained from the DNA. The sample data list just under 65,000 clones, and around 67% of these were observed just once. The ten largest clonotypes hold approximately 4.8% of the sample.

The time point label for this specimen denotes: after anti-PD-1 therapy. Genomic DNA extracted from tumor biopsies or peripheral blood was used for bulk TCRbeta sequencing, with input ranging from about 600 ng to 6,500 ng. Histologically proven advanced or metastatic basal or squamous cell carcinoma was present in all patients, all of whom were poor candidates for surgical resection. The basal cell carcinoma cohort comprised around eleven patients, of whom roughly eight had bulk tumor TCR sequencing. About this clone itself: The antigen it recognizes is unknown. Per-nucleotide qualities are absent, and no much larger clonotype sits a single base away.

The paper as a whole reports these results and caveats: Roughly 38% of TCR clonotypes from the tumor were detected in blood, and certain novel exhausted tumor clones were present in blood collected before treatment, which suggests recruitment from the periphery. Where the novel T cell clones came from was not determined, and possible sources could include lymphoid organs or rare unexpanded clones inside the tumor or in the tumor periphery.

The sequence was collected from a human donor with basal cell carcinoma. The chain is assembled from TRBV30 and TRBJ2-7, with no D gene named confidently. The sample was PBMCs, taken after anti-PD-1 treatment. The encoded CDR3 is CAWSYPARSYEQYF. The DNA sequence is given as TGTGCCTGGAGTTACCCGGCCAGGAGCTACGAGCAGTACTTC. Here the CDR3 is joined to the reference TRBV30 and TRBJ2-7 genes, and the full variable domain is: SQTIHQWPATLVQPVGSPLSLECTVEGTSNPNLYWYRQAAGRGLQLLFYSVGIGQISSEVPQNLSASRPQDRQFILSSKKLLLSDSGFYLCAWSYPARSYEQYFGPGTRLTVT.